This T cell receptor beta chain was retrieved from a study of beta chain features in type 1 diabetes. General study points: The study found that naive, central memory and Treg TCRB repertoires appeared more similar in patients than in healthy donors. In every one of the four CD4+ subsets, TCRB CDR3s were moderately but significantly shorter in Type 1 diabetes patients.

The CDR3 has 14 amino acids. V lost 4 bases, J lost 4 bases, and 11 bases lay in between. CDR1 and CDR2 from the germline V gene are SGHRS and YFSETQ. CD4+ naive, central memory, regulatory and stem cell-like memory subsets were isolated by sorting on CD45RO/CCR7/CD25/CD127/CD95/CD27. Note on this clone: The antigen is undetermined.

Reverse transcribing all isolated RNA meant expressed TCRB transcripts were sequenced. Using immunoSEQ multiplex PCR, the repertoire was profiled, and TCRdb retains in-frame clones only, with some absent. The sample has around 650,000 clones; roughly an eighth are singletons. V is TRBV5-1 and J is TRBJ1-4; D is perhaps TRBD1 (6 bases). Specimen: naive CD4+ T cells from blood. This clonotype was obtained from a man younger than 45 with type 1 diabetes. The CDR3 spells CASSNGQINEKLFF. CDR3 nucleotide sequence: TGCGCCAGCAGCAACGGACAGATTAATGAAAAACTGTTTTTT.